The clone carrying this T cell receptor (beta chain) was detected many times. This record belongs to a study of human T cells and chemical hapten exposure. Time point meaning: patch test 1, 2 weeks after DPC sensitization. The treatment was: therapeutic diphenylcyclopropenone sensitization with weekly scalp DPC. Donors, patients with alopecia ranging from 18 to 70 years old and judged suitable for DPC, provided samples. TCRdb independently ran MiXCR on the RACE reads; one entry per CDR3 protein. The sample lists 84,000 or so distinct CDR3 sequences, about 11% seen once, with about 2.4% in the top ten. Deletions cut 0 bases from V and 5 bases from J, with 2 bases between. Per germline, CDR1 MGHRA and CDR2 YSYEKL. This CDR3 has 12 residues.

Sequenced material: whole blood, taken in connection with sensitization to the hapten diphenylcyclopropenone (DPC). The rearrangement uses TRBV4-1 and TRBJ2-1, with no clear D. The sequence was obtained from a man aged 35-49 years with alopecia areata. Some clones in this sample may be carry-over from other donors' samples. The DNA for the CDR3 is TGCGCCAGCAGCCAAGATAACAATGAGCAGTTCTTC. Translation: CASSQDNNEQFF.